The 19 T cell receptor beta chains in this list originate from one sample, sequenced in a study of CXCR3-negative and CXCR3-positive naive CD8 T cells. Antigens for these TCRs are unknown. General observations from the study: Greater hydrophobicity was found in TRB CDR3s of CXCR3-positive naive cells than of CXCR3-negative naive cells.

Researchers prepared the TRB cDNA libraries using 5' RACE with UMI labels. TCRdb reworked the 5' RACE reads into one entry per CDR3 protein, no DNA. The table lists some 150,000 distinct CDR3 sequences. Sequenced sample: naive CXCR3+ CD8+ T cells from blood. The subset: CD45RO-CCR7+CD27+CD95- naive CD8+ T cells expressing CXCR3 (TNR3+). These receptor sequences come from a human donor in good health. Some clones in this sample may be carry-over from other donors' samples.

The chain couples TRBV2 to TRBJ1-2; the TRBD1 assignment by TCRdb is unverifiable without DNA. Germline V gene sequence: CDR1 SNHLY, CDR2 FYNNEI. This CDR3 region has 14 residues. CDR3 sequence reads: CAKIRGEGASGYTF.

The chain employs TRBV28 and TRBJ2-5; TCRdb proposes TRBD1, but this gene call is untestable without DNA. This CDR3 has 14 amino acids. Germline V gene lookup returns CDR1 MDHEN and CDR2 SYDVKM. This CDR3 reads CASSRRQGQKTQYF.

This rearrangement joins TRBV20-1 to TRBJ2-1; no DNA is available, so the TRBD1 call from TCRdb remains unchecked. The CDR3 loop spans 13 amino acids. Germline-derived CDR1 and CDR2 are DFQATT and SNEGSKA (reference sequence). Here the CDR3 reads CSARLGGYNEQFF.

The rearrangement links TRBV4-1 to TRBJ2-1; the TCRdb D gene call, TRBD2, has no DNA to confirm it. The CDR3 totals 12 residues. Germline loops: CDR1 MGHRA, CDR2 YSYEKL. CDR3 loop: CASKEGNNEQFF.

The chain combines TRBV12-3 or TRBV12-4 with TRBJ2-3. CDR3 length equals 14 residues. The CDR3 sequence is CASSPSGYTDTQYF.

V and J are TRBV28 and TRBJ2-5; TCRdb proposes TRBD1, but this gene call is untestable without DNA. Germline CDR1 reads MDHEN; CDR2 reads SYDVKM. CDR3 length: 14 residues. The CDR3 here is CASSYTGFGETQYF.

J is TRBJ2-1 and V is TRBV20-1; TCRdb's D gene call, TRBD2, goes unchecked for lack of DNA. CDR1 is DFQATT and CDR2 is SNEGSKA in the germline V gene (reference sequence). This CDR3 contains 13 residues. The chain's CDR3 is CSAILATYNEQFF.

The J gene is TRBJ2-1, the V gene TRBV6-1; checking the TCRdb D call of TRBD1 is not possible without DNA. The length of the CDR3 is 14 residues. The germline gives CDR1 MNHNS, CDR2 SASEGT. CDR3 region: CASSEPGNNNEQFF.

The rearrangement links TRBV7-2 to TRBJ2-7; as DNA is missing, the TRBD2 call by TCRdb cannot be tested. The CDR3 sequence is 16 residues long. CDR1 and CDR2 (germline): SGHTA, FQGNSA. CDR3 sequence: CASSLGHRAFDYEQYF.

J is TRBJ2-1 and V is TRBV7-9; TCRdb selects TRBD2, and the lack of DNA leaves this call unchecked. Germline V gives CDR1 SEHNR, CDR2 FQNEAQ (reference sequence). CDR3 length equals 15 residues. The CDR3 region is CASSPGLATGNEQFF.

The chain is built from TRBV5-1 and TRBJ2-7; the D gene TCRdb calls, TRBD1, cannot be checked with no DNA. This CDR3 has 17 amino acids. Germline V lookup: CDR1 SGHRS, CDR2 YFSETQ. Here the CDR3 reads CASSYTSTGTGGYEQYF. The full variable domain, with the rest looked up from reference TRBV5-1 and TRBJ2-7, is KAGVTQTPRYLIKTRGQQVTLSCSPISGHRSVSWYQQTPGQGLQFLFEYFSETQRNKGNFPGRFSGRQFSNSRSEMNVSTLELGDSALYLCASSYTSTGTGGYEQYFGPGTRLTVT.

The chain is built from TRBV27 and TRBJ2-5; TCRdb outputs TRBD2, but without DNA this stays unchecked. CDR1 MNHEY and CDR2 SMNVEV come from the germline V gene (reference sequence). This CDR3 is 15 amino acids long. The CDR3: CASSLSWRARETQYF.

The genes are TRBV2 and TRBJ2-5; with no DNA, the TCRdb D assignment of TRBD1 cannot be verified. The CDR3 spans 13 residues. Germline CDR1 reads SNHLY; CDR2 reads FYNNEI. This CDR3 reads CASTLGPGETQYF.

The chain carries TRBV29-1 and TRBJ1-1; the TCRdb D gene call, TRBD1, has no DNA to confirm it. The germline gives CDR1 SQVTM, CDR2 ANQGSEA. CDR3 length: 14 amino acids. The CDR3 sequence: CSVVLPTGLVQAFF. The full variable domain, in which reference TRBV29-1 and TRBJ1-1 provide the parts outside the CDR3, is SAVISQKPSRDICQRGTSLTIQCQVDSQVTMMFWYRQQPGQSLTLIATANQGSEATYESGFVIDKFPISRPNLTFSTLTVSNMSPEDSSIYLCSVVLPTGLVQAFFGQGTRLTVV.

The chain carries TRBV28 and TRBJ2-7; TCRdb selects TRBD1, and the lack of DNA leaves this call unchecked. The CDR3 extends over 15 amino acids. CDR1 and CDR2 from the germline V gene are MDHEN and SYDVKM. The CDR3 loop reads CASSLKPRDGYEQYF.

CDR3: CASSTQQGAIINEKLFF. The gene calls are TRBV7-2 and TRBJ1-4; no DNA is available, so the TRBD1 call from TCRdb remains unchecked. The CDR3 loop spans 17 amino acids. Germline CDR1 SGHTA, CDR2 FQGNSA.

This chain connects TRBV29-1 to TRBJ2-5; as DNA is missing, the TRBD1 call by TCRdb cannot be tested. CDR1 and CDR2 (germline): SQVTM, ANQGSEA. The length of the CDR3 is 17 residues. CDR3 sequence: CSVVTLSDDRAKETQYF.

The chain carries TRBV12-3 or TRBV12-4 and TRBJ2-7; the TRBD1 assignment by TCRdb is unverifiable without DNA. The CDR3 length is 14 residues. The CDR3 is CASSFGGVLFEQYF.

This chain connects TRBV9 to TRBJ1-2; TCRdb names TRBD1, which stays unverified in the absence of DNA. The CDR3 covers 13 residues. CDR1 is SGDLS and CDR2 is YYNGEE in the germline V gene. The CDR3 sequence: CASSVGTAYGYTF.